The subject of this entry is one T cell receptor (beta chain). V lost 1 base and J lost 6, with 13 bases in between. This CDR3 is built from 15 residues. From germline, CDR1 is MGHRA and CDR2 YSYEKL. The data were obtained in a study of T cells in Graves' hyperthyroidism and ophthalmopathy. RNA transcripts were the template for amplifying TCR beta CDR3 regions. The primer set for the first-round RT-PCR of the TCR CDR3 was HTBI. TCRdb re-derived calls from the multiplex PCR reads in MiXCR, one entry per CDR3 protein. The data show about half a million distinct CDR3 sequences, 15% to 20% seen once. The chain joins TRBV4-1 to TRBJ1-5; D unresolved. The sequenced sample was blood. The receptor's source is a man aged 35 to 55 with Graves' ophthalmopathy. In nucleotides, the CDR3 is TGCGCCAGCAGCCAAGGTCCGGGAGATAGTCAGCCCCAGCATTTT. Translation gives CASSQGPGDSQPQHF.